One sample yielded the 2 T cell receptor beta chains listed below, sequenced in a study of shared clonotypes between healthy human individuals. Data came from immunoSEQ multiplex PCR; TCRdb stores just in-frame clones and leaves some out. The sample shows 2.3 million or so clones, 90% to 95% of them seen only once. The material sequenced was naive CD4+ T cells from PBMCs. Subset described: CD45RA+ positively selected. All receptors come from a man between 18 and 29 years old in good health. Some clones in this sample may be carry-over from other donors' samples.

V gene TRBV6-6 combines with J gene TRBJ2-5; 9 bases are a match to TRBD1. Germline CDR1 and CDR2: MNHNY and SVGAGI (reference sequence). The CDR3 is 15 residues long. V lost 6 bases and J lost 5; bases outside the gene matches: 10. CDR3 in amino acids: CASRQFVQGAETQYF. CDR3 sequence (DNA): TGTGCCAGCAGGCAATTTGTACAGGGGGCGGAGACCCAGTACTTC.

This sequence joins TRBV19 and TRBJ1-2; tentative D call: TRBD1 (6 bases). Per the germline V gene, CDR1 is LNHDA and CDR2 is SQIVND (reference sequence). This CDR3 is 17 amino acids long. The V end lost 7 bases, the J end lost 0 bases, and 21 bases lay between the germline ends. CDR3 sequence: CASKGPEDSRANYGYTF. The CDR3 coding sequence is TGTGCCAGTAAGGGGCCCGAGGACAGTAGAGCTAACTATGGCTACACCTTC.